This record covers a single T cell receptor (beta chain). The data are from a study of cytotoxic CD8 clonotypes in ibrutinib-treated CLL. This table comes from immunoSEQ multiplex PCR, and its TCRdb copy is limited to in-frame clones, with some not included. The data hold around 70,000 clones, with around nine tenths observed a single time. Germline CDR1 is SGHTS and CDR2 is YDEGEE. V lost 0 bases and J 7 bases, leaving 13 bases between the germline ends. The CDR3 runs to 14 residues. Sample: PBMCs, taken after 12 months of ibrutinib treatment. This clonotype was obtained from a human donor with chronic lymphocytic leukemia. V is TRBV5-8 and J is TRBJ1-1, with D unclear. The CDR3 sequence is CASSLEMTPNEAFF. CDR3 DNA sequence: TGTGCCAGCAGCTTGGAAATGACACCTAATGAAGCTTTCTTT.